Below are 25 T cell receptor beta chains sequenced from a single sample in a study of shared clonotypes between healthy human individuals. Assay: immunoSEQ multiplex PCR; the TCRdb copy retains only in-frame clones and omits some. This sample has millions of clones, with 90% to 95% found just once. Naive CD8 cells lacked CD45RO, underwent positive selection for CCR7 and left out terminally differentiated effector memory CD45RA+ cells. Material: naive CD8+ T cells from PBMCs. Receptors originate from a man between 18 and 29 years old in good health. Some clones in this sample may be carry-over from other donors' samples.

The chain couples TRBV9 to TRBJ1-4; 8 bases fit TRBD1. The CDR3 totals 15 residues. Trimming took 3 bases from V and 7 from J; bases not matched to a gene: 8. Germline V gene data show CDR1 as SGDLS and CDR2 as YYNGEE. The CDR3 DNA is TGTGCCAGCAGCGGTCCGGGACAGGATCTTGAAAAACTGTTTTTT. Translation gives CASSGPGQDLEKLFF.

The rearrangement uses TRBV27 and TRBJ2-7, with 9 bases identical to TRBD2. Germline trimming cut 3 bases from V and 3 bases from J; bases unmatched to any gene: 6. The germline V gene encodes CDR1 MNHEY and CDR2 SMNVEV (reference sequence). The CDR3 is made up of 15 amino acids. The DNA for the CDR3 is TGTGCCAGCAGTTTCTTGGCTAGCGGGAACTACGAGCAGTACTTC. It yields the protein CASSFLASGNYEQYF.

As to this clone: Other nucleotide sequences from this sample produce the same CDR3. The V gene is TRBV27, the J gene TRBJ1-2; 7 nucleotides match TRBD1. V gave up 4 bases and J gave up 2 bases; unmatched junction bases: 4. Germline V gene sequence: CDR1 MNHEY, CDR2 SMNVEV (reference sequence). The CDR3 contains 14 residues. The CDR3 sequence: CASSSRTGNYGYTF. The CDR3 bases are TGTGCCAGCAGTTCCAGGACAGGAAACTATGGCTACACCTTC.

The chain combines TRBV19 with TRBJ1-5, with 7 bases lining up with TRBD1. V was pared by 3 bases and J by 0 bases, with 8 bases of the junction left unmatched. This CDR3 spans 17 amino acids. Germline CDR1 LNHDA, CDR2 SQIVND (reference sequence). The CDR3, as DNA: TGTGCCAGTAGTATGGGACAGAGCCTATATAGCAATCAGCCCCAGCATTTT. Encoded protein: CASSMGQSLYSNQPQHF.

V is TRBV4-3 and J is TRBJ2-1, with 8 bases fitting TRBD2. V lost 0 bases, J lost 3 bases, and 7 bases stayed unmatched. The germline V gene encodes CDR1 LGHNA and CDR2 YSLEER. This CDR3 spans 17 amino acids. The CDR3 nucleotides read TGCGCCAGCAGCCAAGACCGGGAGGGAAAAGGCTACAATGAGCAGTTCTTC. This sequence encodes CASSQDREGKGYNEQFF.

CDR3 protein: CASSQESTSGRQETQYF. DNA for the CDR3: TGCGCCAGCAGCCAAGAATCGACTAGCGGGCGACAAGAGACCCAGTACTTC. This chain links TRBV4-3 with TRBJ2-5; the match to TRBD2 covers 10 bases. The V and J ends lost 0 bases and 2 bases, in that order; junction bases with no gene match: 6. There are 17 residues in the CDR3. Germline CDR1 is LGHNA and CDR2 is YSLEER.

Turning to this clone: Other DNA variants within this sample encode the same CDR3. The V gene is TRBV5-6, the J gene TRBJ2-7; D not resolved. Germline lookup yields CDR1 SGHDT and CDR2 YYEEEE. The CDR3 contains 12 residues. The germline V and J ends were trimmed by 3 bases and 2 bases, with 6 bases remaining between them. Here the CDR3 DNA reads TGTGCCAGCAGCTCCGGACCCTACGAGCAGTACTTC. Residues: CASSSGPYEQYF. Variable domain in full (rest from reference TRBV5-6 and TRBJ2-7): DAGVTQSPTHLIKTRGQQVTLRCSPKSGHDTVSWYQQALGQGPQFIFQYYEEEERQRGNFPDRFSGHQFPNYSSELNVNALLLGDSALYLCASSSGPYEQYFGPGTRLTVT.

The DNA of the CDR3 is TGTGCCAGCAGCTTGACGCGACAGAAGAGGGAGGTTGATGAGCAGTTCTTC. Translation: CASSLTRQKREVDEQFF. The chain combines TRBV11-2 with TRBJ2-1, with a possible D match to TRBD2 (6 bases). CDR3 length: 17 amino acids. The germline V and J ends were trimmed by 3 bases and 8 bases, with 23 bases remaining between them. The germline V gene encodes CDR1 SGHAT and CDR2 FQNNGV.

The chain carries TRBV9 and TRBJ1-5; TRBD1 aligns across 8 bases. V shed 3 bases and J 5 bases; nucleotides not matched to a gene: 4. The germline gives CDR1 SGDLS, CDR2 YYNGEE. The CDR3 runs 14 residues. CDR3 amino acids: CASSGAGGDQPQHF. The DNA of the CDR3 is TGTGCCAGCAGCGGCGCAGGGGGCGATCAGCCCCAGCATTTT.

On this clone: A clone one base away is much larger, so this may be a read error. Other DNA sequences in this specimen translate into the identical CDR3. In DNA, the CDR3 is TGTGCCAGCAGCTTGGGGGTGAACACTGAAGCTTTCTTT. Translating it yields CASSLGVNTEAFF. The chain employs TRBV5-4 and TRBJ1-1; D is uncertain. Germline-derived CDR1 and CDR2 are SGHNT and YYREEE (reference sequence). With 0 bases removed from V and 0 bases from J, the gap between germline ends came to 3 bases. The CDR3 runs 13 residues.

The V and J genes are TRBV9 and TRBJ2-1; D unclear. The germline V gene encodes CDR1 SGDLS and CDR2 YYNGEE. This CDR3 region has 12 residues. The V end was cut by 3 bases, the J end by 7 bases, with 8 bases between. Written as DNA, the CDR3 is TGTGCCAGCAGCGGACAATGGAATGAGCAGTTCTTC. Its protein is CASSGQWNEQFF.

Comment on this clone: At the DNA level, this CDR3 is encoded by other sequences in the same sample as well. V is TRBV15 and J is TRBJ2-7, with D unclear. Germline CDR1 and CDR2: LNHNV and YYDKDF (reference sequence). This CDR3 is built from 13 residues. V was pared by 1 base and J by 2 bases, with 6 bases between. CDR3 coding DNA: TGTGCCACCAGCAGAGGTGGTCCCTACGAGCAGTACTTC. It translates to CATSRGGPYEQYF.

The J gene is TRBJ2-2, the V gene TRBV5-6, with 8 bases that match TRBD1. This CDR3 region has 15 residues. In germline, CDR1 is SGHDT, CDR2 YYEEEE. The V and J ends lost 4 bases and 4 bases, in that order; junction bases with no gene match: 6. The CDR3 coding sequence is TGTGCCAGCAGCGGGGACAGGAGCCCCACCGGGGAGCTGTTTTTT. Protein: CASSGDRSPTGELFF.

The V and J genes are TRBV9 and TRBJ2-3; D is undetermined. The germline V gene has CDR1 SGDLS and CDR2 YYNGEE. V lost 1 base and J 6 bases, leaving 9 bases between the germline ends. The CDR3 spans 13 residues. CDR3 sequence: CASSVYSRDTQYF. In nucleotides, the CDR3 is TGTGCCAGCAGCGTATATTCGAGGGATACGCAGTATTTT.

The chain carries TRBV27 and TRBJ2-3, with D possibly called TRBD1 or TRBD2 (5 bases each). The germline gives CDR1 MNHEY, CDR2 SMNVEV (reference sequence). This CDR3 has 12 residues. V lost 10 bases and J lost 4, with 12 bases in between. CDR3 sequence (DNA): TGTGCCACCATGGGGACGCCAGATACGCAGTATTTT. This sequence encodes CATMGTPDTQYF.

This clone has only a few counts. The chain joins TRBV25-1 to TRBJ1-5; TRBD1 might be the D (5 bases). The germline V gene has CDR1 MGHDK and CDR2 SYGVNS. This CDR3 spans 13 amino acids. The V and J ends lost 4 bases and 5 bases respectively, with 9 bases between them. CDR3: CASSAGTYQPQHF. Written as DNA, the CDR3 is TGTGCCAGCAGTGCAGGGACGTATCAGCCCCAGCATTTT. The complete variable domain, with remaining parts taken from reference TRBV25-1 and TRBJ1-5, reads EADIYQTPRYLVIGTGKKITLECSQTMGHDKMYWYQQDPGMELHLIHYSYGVNSTEKGDLSSESTVSRIRTEHFPLTLESARPSHTSQYLCASSAGTYQPQHFGDGTRLSIL.

The gene calls are TRBV28 and TRBJ2-5; 8 nucleotides align to TRBD1. Trimming took 6 bases from V and 2 from J; bases not matched to a gene: 5. Germline assignment: CDR1 MDHEN and CDR2 SYDVKM. CDR3 length: 14 amino acids. CDR3 residues: CASRDRVNQETQYF. In nucleotides, the CDR3 is TGTGCCAGCAGGGACAGGGTCAATCAAGAGACCCAGTACTTC.

V and J are TRBV27 and TRBJ2-1, with D perhaps matching TRBD1 (6 bases). Germline CDR1 reads MNHEY; CDR2 reads SMNVEV (reference sequence). V was trimmed by 0 bases and J by 0 bases, leaving 18 bases between them. CDR3 length: 19 amino acids. CDR3 sequence: CASSLSGAVEDSSYNEQFF. CDR3 in DNA: TGTGCCAGCAGTTTATCTGGCGCGGTAGAGGACAGCTCCTACAATGAGCAGTTCTTC.

This clone was found once. This sequence joins TRBV11-2 and TRBJ2-3, with D uncertain. CDR1 and CDR2 (germline): SGHAT, FQNNGV. The CDR3 sequence is 15 residues long. V shed 4 bases and J shed 3 bases, with 14 bases lying between them. In DNA, the CDR3 is TGTGCCAGCAGCTCCACAGCTCTGCCTACAGATACGCAGTATTTT. Protein sequence: CASSSTALPTDTQYF.

The chain couples TRBV14 to TRBJ2-2; no clear D. Trimming removed 1 base from V and 0 bases from J, with 9 bases in between. Per germline, CDR1 SGHDN and CDR2 FVKESK. This CDR3 comprises 16 residues. CDR3 in DNA: TGTGCCAGCAGCCAAGTGGAGCTAACGAACACCGGGGAGCTGTTTTTT. As protein: CASSQVELTNTGELFF.

V and J are TRBV27 and TRBJ2-2, with TRBD2 matching over 7 bases. The germline CDR1 and CDR2 sequences are MNHEY and SMNVEV (reference sequence). Trimming took 6 bases from V and 6 from J; bases not matched to a gene: 4. The CDR3 consists of 13 residues. The CDR3 sequence is CASRLGLPGELFF. The DNA for the CDR3 is TGTGCCAGCAGGCTGGGACTACCCGGGGAGCTGTTTTTT.

The chain has TRBV28 and TRBJ2-7, with a weak D call TRBD1 (6 bases). Germline CDR1 is MDHEN and CDR2 is SYDVKM. The V end was cut by 3 bases, the J end by 2 bases, with 11 bases between. There are 14 residues in the CDR3. The CDR3 protein is CASSFGTPAYEQYF. The CDR3 nucleotides read TGTGCCAGCAGTTTTGGGACACCAGCCTACGAGCAGTACTTC.

This chain links TRBV10-3 with TRBJ2-5; 7 bases are a match to TRBD2. After removal of 10 bases from V and 2 bases from J, the junction contained 7 bases not matched to a gene. Germline-derived CDR1 and CDR2 are ENHRY and SYGVKD. The CDR3 runs to 13 residues. The chain's CDR3 is CASGSVLQETQYF. Written as DNA, the CDR3 is TGTGCCAGCGGGAGTGTGCTTCAAGAGACCCAGTACTTC.

The chain uses TRBV4-1 and TRBJ2-7; a possible D gene is TRBD1 (6 bases). With 4 bases removed from V and 7 bases from J, the gap between germline ends came to 17 bases. CDR1 and CDR2 from the germline V gene are MGHRA and YSYEKL. The CDR3 extends over 14 amino acids. The CDR3 bases are TGCGCCAGCAGCCTTCGGACAGCTCTCTGGGAGCAGTACTTC. Protein product: CASSLRTALWEQYF.

J is TRBJ2-7 and V is TRBV7-9; possible D gene TRBD1, 5 bases. Deletions cut 5 bases from V and 3 bases from J, with 11 bases between. Germline lookup yields CDR1 SEHNR and CDR2 FQNEAQ (reference sequence). The CDR3 covers 13 residues. The CDR3 nucleotides read TGTGCCAGCAGCATAGACAGTCGCTACGAGCAGTACTTC. Residues: CASSIDSRYEQYF.